This record covers a single T cell receptor beta chain. The data belong to a study of technical replicates of blood from several donors. Assay used: immunoSEQ multiplex PCR; TCRdb lists only in-frame clones, some missing. The sample has about 88,000 clones, less than 95% seen once. The receptor's source is a human donor in good health. The sequencing input was T cells isolated from PBMCs.

The CDR3 region has the DNA TGTGCCAGTAAGACAGCCCAGCCAGGAGAGACCCAGTACTTC. Residues: CASKTAQPGETQYF. The gene calls are TRBV19 and TRBJ2-5; D perhaps matches TRBD1 (5 bases). Trimming left V 7 bases short and J 4 bases short, with 16 bases between. The CDR3 totals 14 residues. The germline V gene encodes CDR1 LNHDA and CDR2 SQIVND (reference sequence).